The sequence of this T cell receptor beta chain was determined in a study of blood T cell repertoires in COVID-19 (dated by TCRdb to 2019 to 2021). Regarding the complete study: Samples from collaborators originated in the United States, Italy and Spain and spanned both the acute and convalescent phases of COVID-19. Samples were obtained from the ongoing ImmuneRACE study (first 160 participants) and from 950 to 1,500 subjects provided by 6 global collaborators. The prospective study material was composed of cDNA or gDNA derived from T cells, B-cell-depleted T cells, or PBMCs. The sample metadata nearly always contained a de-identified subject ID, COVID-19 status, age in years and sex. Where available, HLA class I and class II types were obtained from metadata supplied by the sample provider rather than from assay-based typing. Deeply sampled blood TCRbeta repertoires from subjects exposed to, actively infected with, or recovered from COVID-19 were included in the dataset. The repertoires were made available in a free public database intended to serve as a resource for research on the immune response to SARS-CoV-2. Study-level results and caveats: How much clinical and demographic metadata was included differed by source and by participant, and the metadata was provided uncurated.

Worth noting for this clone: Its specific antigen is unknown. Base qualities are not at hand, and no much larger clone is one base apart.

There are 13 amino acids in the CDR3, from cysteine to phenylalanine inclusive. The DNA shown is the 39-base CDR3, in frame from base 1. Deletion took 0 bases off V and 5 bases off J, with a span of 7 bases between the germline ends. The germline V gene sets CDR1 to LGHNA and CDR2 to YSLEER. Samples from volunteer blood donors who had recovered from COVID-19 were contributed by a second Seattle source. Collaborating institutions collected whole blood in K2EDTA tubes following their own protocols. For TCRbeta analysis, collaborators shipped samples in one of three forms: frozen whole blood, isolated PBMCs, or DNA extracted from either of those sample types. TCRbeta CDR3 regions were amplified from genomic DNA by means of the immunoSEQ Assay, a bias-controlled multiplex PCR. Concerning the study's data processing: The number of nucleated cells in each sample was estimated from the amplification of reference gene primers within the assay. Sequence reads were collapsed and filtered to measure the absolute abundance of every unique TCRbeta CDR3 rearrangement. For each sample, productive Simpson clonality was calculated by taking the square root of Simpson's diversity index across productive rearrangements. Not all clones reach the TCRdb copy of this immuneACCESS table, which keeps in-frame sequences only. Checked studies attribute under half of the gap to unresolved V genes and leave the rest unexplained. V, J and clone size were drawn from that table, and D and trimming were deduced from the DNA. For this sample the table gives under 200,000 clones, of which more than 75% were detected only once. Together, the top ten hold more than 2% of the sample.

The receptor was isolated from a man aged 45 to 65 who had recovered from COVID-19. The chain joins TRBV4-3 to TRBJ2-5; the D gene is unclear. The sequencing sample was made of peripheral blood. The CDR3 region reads CASSQDSLETQYF. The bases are TGCGCCAGCAGCCAAGATTCCCTTGAGACCCAGTACTTC.